The 12 T cell receptor beta chains below come from one sample, sequenced in a study of tumor and adjacent non-tumor tissue in lung cancer (dated by TCRdb to the late 2010s). RNA was isolated from bulk, unsorted tissue, and RNA quality was assessed with a NanoDrop ND-1000 and an Agilent 2100. The normal lung samples consisted of distant non-tumor tissue collected more than 3 cm from the tumor edge. Receptor amplification or capture employed multiplex PCR. For sequencing, an Illumina HiSeq 2500 was employed. TCRbeta libraries were built by three rounds of nested PCR using primers (Table S4), following protocols modified from ARM-PCR. TCRdb handled the public reads itself, with Q25 trimming in fastp and clone calling in MiXCR, and kept productive beta chains. Merged by CDR3 protein, the rows form single entries marked with the most common genes and DNA. The sample has fewer than 45,000 distinct CDR3 sequences on record, around 67% of them singletons. The ten most abundant clones make up under 20% of the sample.

Material for sequencing was distant non-tumor lung tissue. The receptor source for this set is a middle-aged woman with non-small cell lung cancer.

The genes are TRBV6-6 and TRBJ1-4, with D possibly matching TRBD1 (5 bases). CDR3 length: 13 amino acids. Germline CDR1 is MNHNY and CDR2 is SVGAGI (reference sequence). V gave up 7 bases and J gave up 9 bases, with 15 bases separating them. CDR3 loop: CASNGREGKKLFF. The CDR3 DNA sequence: TGTGCCAGCAATGGGAGGGAGGGGAAAAAACTGTTTTTT.

This clonotype is labeled medium-sized (0.01 to 0.1%). The chain carries TRBV14 and TRBJ2-1; D unclear. Trimming took 2 bases from V and 4 from J, leaving 12 bases between them. From germline, CDR1 is SGHDN and CDR2 FVKESK. This CDR3 comprises 15 residues. Written as DNA, the CDR3 is TGTGCCAGCAGCCAAAAGGGATCGTCATACAATGAGCAGTTCTTC. Amino acid sequence: CASSQKGSSYNEQFF.

Comment on this clonotype: This likely comes from a read error, as the CDR3 has no conserved phenylalanine or tryptophan at its end. This sequence joins TRBV29-1 and TRBJ2-7; 7 bases line up with TRBD2. With 4 bases clipped from V and 2 bases from J, the junction kept 11 bases outside the gene matches. The CDR3 contains 15 residues. Germline values: CDR1 SQVTM, CDR2 ANQGSEA. The DNA for the CDR3 is TGCAGCGTTGCCACCGAGCGGGATGACCCCTACGAGCAGTACCTC. Translating gives CSVATERDDPYEQYL.

This clonotype showed up just a few times. At one end, the junction sequence differs from germline, possibly due to a read error. The rearrangement links TRBV20-1 to TRBJ1-6; weak D call: TRBD1 (5 bases). CDR3 size: 14 residues. Germline CDR1 DFQATT, CDR2 SNEGSKA (reference sequence). DNA of the CDR3: TGTAGTGCTCCCGGGGCCTCTAAGCCTTCATCCCTCCACTTT. Its translation: CSAPGASKPSSLHF.

J is TRBJ2-5 and V is TRBV29-1; TRBD2 matches 7 bases. The CDR3 is 13 amino acids. Germline lookup yields CDR1 SQVTM and CDR2 ANQGSEA. CDR3 DNA sequence: TGCAGGGTTCTTGCGGGGGTGCAAGAGACCCAGTACTTC. It yields the protein CRVLAGVQETQYF.

This clonotype was detected only once. The junction shows a germline mismatch at one end, possibly a read error. Here the CDR3 reads CASSFSGTRDDQYF. The DNA for the CDR3 is TGTGCCAGCAGTTTCTCAGGGACTAGGGACGATCAGTACTTC. This rearrangement joins TRBV28 to TRBJ2-7; TRBD2 agrees at 8 bases. The CDR3 covers 14 residues. Germline assignment: CDR1 MDHEN and CDR2 SYDVKM.

The V call is TRBV2, the J call TRBJ2-2; the D gene could be TRBD1 or TRBD2 (5 bases each). Per germline, CDR1 SNHLY and CDR2 FYNNEI. The CDR3 contains 15 residues. V gave up 7 bases and J gave up 3 bases, with 15 bases separating them. The CDR3 loop reads CASKSGTGDTGELFF. The DNA for the CDR3 is TGTGCCAGCAAGTCCGGGACCGGGGACACCGGGGAGCTGTTTTTT.

In the case of this clonotype: It is likely a read error, because the conserved phenylalanine at the end of the CDR3 is missing. In nucleotides, the CDR3 is TGTGCCATCGGGGGGCACTCGGTCAATCAGCCCCAGCATCTT. It codes for CAIGGHSVNQPQHL. The V gene is TRBV28, the J gene TRBJ1-5, with a tentative D call TRBD1 (6 bases). Germline CDR1 is MDHEN and CDR2 is SYDVKM. The CDR3 has 14 amino acids. V lost 10 bases and J 3 bases, leaving 16 bases between the germline ends.

The sample holds one count of this clonotype. The junction shows a germline mismatch at one end, possibly a read error. The chain carries TRBV10-2 and TRBJ2-3; D ambiguous. This CDR3 has 12 residues. Germline CDR1 WSHSY, CDR2 SAAADI. This chain's CDR3 is CASIHSTDTHYF. The CDR3 nucleotides read TGCGCCAGCATCCATAGCACAGATACGCATTATTTT.

Of note for this clonotype: Germline is not matched at one junction end, which may reflect a read error. The J gene is TRBJ1-1, the V gene TRBV12-3 or TRBV12-4; D ambiguous. CDR3 length equals 13 residues. The CDR3 bases are TGTGCCACCCAGTTGAACATAGCCTCTGAAGCTCTCTTT. It specifies CATQLNIASEALF.

As regards this clonotype: At one boundary the junction diverges from the germline segment, which might be a read error. The rearrangement joins TRBV20-1 to TRBJ2-7, with unresolved D. The CDR3 contains 14 residues. CDR1 is DFQATT, CDR2 SNEGSKA, per germline (reference sequence). CDR3 DNA sequence: TGCAGTGCGGTTGGAGTGGGGAACTCCCACGAGCAGTACTTC. As protein: CSAVGVGNSHEQYF.

Worth noting for this clonotype: This likely comes from a read error, as the CDR3 has no conserved phenylalanine or tryptophan at its end. V is TRBV24-1 and J is TRBJ2-2, with D maybe TRBD1 (6 bases). This CDR3 region has 14 residues. In germline, CDR1 is KGHDR, CDR2 SFDVKD. The CDR3 protein is CVTSEDSPTGELFI. In DNA, the CDR3 is TGTGTCACCAGTGAGGACAGCCCAACCGGGGAGCTGTTTATT.